This TCR beta chain was identified during a study of blood T cell repertoires in COVID-19. Overall study: COVID-19 samples from acute and convalescent phases originated in the United States, Italy and Spain. In each case, the material was cDNA or gDNA derived from T cells, B-cell-depleted T cells, or PBMCs.

The CDR3 totals 17 residues. Looked up from germline, CDR1 is SGDLS and CDR2 is YYNGEE. The V end lost 4 bases, the J end lost 3 bases, and 21 bases lay between the germline ends. In the authors' workflow: How many nucleated cells were present was estimated from reference gene primer amplification. Clones were read by immunoSEQ multiplex PCR, and TCRdb kept only the in-frame ones, dropping some. From that table come the V and J calls and clone size; the DNA was used to work out D and trimming. The table records some 150,000 clones, approximately 92% of them present only once. V gene TRBV9 combines with J gene TRBJ2-3; TRBD2 might be the D (6 bases). Material for sequencing was peripheral blood. The clonotype was recovered from a woman aged 60-70 years with active COVID-19. CDR3 in amino acids: CASSPRRDLGGTDTQYF. The CDR3 region has the DNA TGTGCCAGCAGCCCCCGCCGGGACTTAGGAGGTACAGATACGCAGTATTTT. The whole variable domain, remainder taken from reference TRBV9 and TRBJ2-3, is DSGVTQTPKHLITATGQRVTLRCSPRSGDLSVYWYQQSLDQGLQFLIQYYNGEERAKGNILERFSAQQFPDLHSELNLSSLELGDSALYFCASSPRRDLGGTDTQYFGPGTRLTVL.